The 26 T cell receptor beta chains below were found in one sample sequenced in a study of shared T cell receptors in the human thymus (dated by TCRdb to the early 2020s). Libraries were constructed by the immunoSEQ multiplex PCR assay. Not all clones reach the TCRdb copy of this immuneACCESS table, which keeps in-frame sequences only. Checked studies attribute under half of the gap to unresolved V genes and leave the rest unexplained. Recorded for this sample are some 660,000 clones; about 90% of them occurred a single time. 0.0094% of the sample comes from the top ten. These records were also assigned to another study, of human thymus T cells.

The source material was thymocytes. These receptors all come from a boy under two years old with a congenital heart defect. Donor details come from another sample of the same person, matched by shared clones.

This sequence joins TRBV28 and TRBJ1-1; D is uncertain. The CDR3 loop spans 13 amino acids. Germline-derived CDR1 and CDR2 are MDHEN and SYDVKM. V was pared by 0 bases and J by 7 bases, with 9 bases between. The CDR3 here is CASSLWRMGEAFF. CDR3 nucleotide sequence: TGTGCCAGCAGTTTATGGAGGATGGGTGAAGCTTTCTTT.

The chain links TRBV5-8 to TRBJ2-7; D is uncertain. V shed 0 bases and J shed 2 bases, with 9 bases lying between them. Germline lookup yields CDR1 SGHTS and CDR2 YDEGEE. The CDR3 extends over 14 amino acids. The CDR3 sequence: CASSLGFQTYEQYF. CDR3 DNA sequence: TGTGCCAGCAGCTTGGGATTTCAGACCTACGAGCAGTACTTC.

This rearrangement joins TRBV28 to TRBJ1-4; the match to TRBD1 covers 7 bases. The CDR3 is made up of 16 amino acids. Germline V gene sequence: CDR1 MDHEN, CDR2 SYDVKM. After removal of 5 bases from V and 8 bases from J, the junction contained 14 bases not matched to a gene. CDR3 sequence (DNA): TGTGCCAGCAGTCTCCTATCGACAGGGTCAGGGGAAAAACTGTTTTTT. This gives the protein CASSLLSTGSGEKLFF.

The chain uses TRBV7-9 and TRBJ2-7; weak D call: TRBD1 (6 bases). There are 16 residues in the CDR3. In germline, CDR1 is SEHNR, CDR2 FQNEAQ (reference sequence). V gave up 5 bases and J gave up 7 bases, with 24 bases separating them. The CDR3 reads CASSLRGRRVGEEQYF. CDR3 DNA: TGTGCCAGCAGCCTCAGGGGTCGACGGGTGGGAGAGGAGCAGTACTTC.

This clone was picked up one time. The chain recombines TRBV30 with TRBJ2-4, with TRBD2 identical over 9 bases. Germline trimming cut 7 bases from V and 8 bases from J; bases unmatched to any gene: 12. The CDR3 runs 14 residues. Per the germline V gene, CDR1 is GTSNPN and CDR2 is SVGIG (reference sequence). Here the CDR3 reads CAYTQRGLAHIQYF. DNA of the CDR3: TGTGCCTATACCCAACGGGGACTAGCCCACATTCAGTACTTC.

The chain joins TRBV30 to TRBJ1-4; 9 positions match TRBD1. The junction had 6 bases not matched to a gene; V was cut back by 1 base and J by 6 bases. This CDR3 contains 15 residues. Germline lookup yields CDR1 GTSNPN and CDR2 SVGIG (reference sequence). CDR3 loop: CAWSDFGTGHEKLFF. DNA for the CDR3: TGTGCCTGGAGTGATTTCGGGACAGGGCATGAAAAACTGTTTTTT.

The chain joins TRBV5-6 to TRBJ2-1; TRBD1 agrees at 7 bases. The CDR3 is 17 amino acids. V lost 4 bases and J lost 2; bases outside the gene matches: 12. Germline CDR1 SGHDT, CDR2 YYEEEE. In DNA, the CDR3 is TGTGCCAGCAGCCTTCCTCACAGGGGCCCAACCTACAATGAGCAGTTCTTC. Its translation is CASSLPHRGPTYNEQFF. Using reference TRBV5-6 and TRBJ2-1 for the parts outside the CDR3, the full variable domain is DAGVTQSPTHLIKTRGQQVTLRCSPKSGHDTVSWYQQALGQGPQFIFQYYEEEERQRGNFPDRFSGHQFPNYSSELNVNALLLGDSALYLCASSLPHRGPTYNEQFFGPGTRLTVL.

In its sample, this clone was seen once. V usage is TRBV5-1 and J usage is TRBJ2-5, with 10 bases fitting TRBD2. From germline, CDR1 is SGHRS and CDR2 YFSETQ. V trimming: 4 bases; J trimming: 3 bases; junction bases outside the gene matches: 9. This CDR3 contains 16 residues. The CDR3, as DNA: TGCGCCAGCAGCCACCCCCGGGGACTAGCGAAAGAGACCCAGTACTTC. It specifies CASSHPRGLAKETQYF.

The CDR3 coding sequence is TGTGCCACCTCCCGGCCCGGACAGGGGGCAATAGATACGCAGTATTTT. This encodes CATSRPGQGAIDTQYF. V is TRBV7-2 and J is TRBJ2-3, with 11 bases that match TRBD1. The V gene end was trimmed by 10 bases and the J gene end by 5 bases; junction bases not matched to a gene: 14. Per germline, CDR1 SGHTA and CDR2 FQGNSA. The CDR3 length is 16 residues.

The gene calls are TRBV4-1 and TRBJ1-4; 8 bases map to TRBD1. This CDR3 contains 20 residues. With V trimmed by 1 base and J by 7 bases, 20 bases remained unmatched. In germline, CDR1 is MGHRA, CDR2 YSYEKL. CDR3 loop: CASSQVKDGTGSPFREKLFF. CDR3 sequence (DNA): TGCGCCAGCAGCCAAGTGAAAGATGGGACAGGTTCCCCTTTCCGTGAAAAACTGTTTTTT.

This chain connects TRBV4-2 to TRBJ1-1, with D possibly being TRBD1 (6 bases). The germline V and J ends were trimmed by 0 bases and 1 base, with 24 bases remaining between them. Per the germline V gene, CDR1 is LGHNA and CDR2 is YNFKEQ. CDR3 size: 20 residues. The CDR3 nucleotides read TGTGCCAGCAGCCAAGATCGCCCCCCCAAAACAGGGCCCTCGAACACTGAAGCTTTCTTT. Translating it yields CASSQDRPPKTGPSNTEAFF.

The V call is TRBV28, the J call TRBJ2-1; 8 bases fit TRBD2. The germline CDR1 and CDR2 sequences are MDHEN and SYDVKM. This CDR3 contains 19 residues. J gave up 7 bases and V 7 bases, and 24 bases lay outside the gene matches. For the CDR3, the DNA is TGTGCCAGCACCGTATGGGCCCCAGCGGGAGTAAGGGTGCGGAATGAGCAGTTCTTC. Translation gives CASTVWAPAGVRVRNEQFF.

This chain uses TRBV12-5 with TRBJ2-2; D is perhaps TRBD2 (5 bases). Trimming pared 1 base from V and 11 bases from J, leaving 11 bases between. CDR3 length: 13 residues. In germline, CDR1 is LGHNT, CDR2 FRNRAP. As DNA, the CDR3 is TGTGCTAGTGGTTTGGCCCCACCGGGAGAGCTGTTTTTT. It translates to CASGLAPPGELFF.

This rearrangement joins TRBV27 to TRBJ1-4, with D perhaps matching TRBD1 (6 bases). This CDR3 comprises 17 residues. V was shortened by 8 bases and J by 0 bases, with 19 bases between the two germline ends. The germline CDR1 and CDR2 sequences are MNHEY and SMNVEV (reference sequence). CDR3 sequence reads: CASRARTDPATNEKLFF. The CDR3 coding sequence is TGTGCCAGCCGAGCCCGGACAGATCCAGCAACTAATGAAAAACTGTTTTTT.

CDR3 DNA sequence: TGCGCCAGCACTCAAATCACCAGCGGGAGAGGCAGGCAAGAGACCCAGTACTTC. It encodes CASTQITSGRGRQETQYF. The V and J genes are TRBV10-2 and TRBJ2-5, with 8 bases that match TRBD2. CDR3 size: 18 residues. Trimming took 7 bases from V and 2 from J; bases not matched to a gene: 18. Germline V gene data show CDR1 as WSHSY and CDR2 as SAAADI.

V is TRBV6-9 and J is TRBJ2-2; 11 bases fit TRBD2. Germline V gene data show CDR1 as MNHGY and CDR2 as SVAAGI. J gave up 1 base and V 4 bases, and 14 bases lay outside the gene matches. The CDR3 consists of 20 residues. The CDR3, as DNA: TGTGCCAGCAGTTGTTCCCCGGGACTAGCGGAAAAAGGGAACACCGGGGAGCTGTTTTTT. Its protein product is CASSCSPGLAEKGNTGELFF.

The V gene is TRBV9, the J gene TRBJ2-7, with TRBD1 identical over 9 bases. Trimming took 3 bases from V and 6 from J; bases not matched to a gene: 13. The CDR3 is 16 amino acids. Germline CDR1 reads SGDLS; CDR2 reads YYNGEE. CDR3 sequence reads: CASSASPGQGIPEQYF. Written as DNA, the CDR3 is TGTGCCAGCAGCGCGAGTCCGGGACAGGGAATTCCCGAGCAGTACTTC.

The J gene is TRBJ2-2, the V gene TRBV5-1; 10 bases fit TRBD2. The junction had 14 bases not matched to a gene; V was cut back by 0 bases and J by 6 bases. Germline values: CDR1 SGHRS, CDR2 YFSETQ. CDR3 length: 19 residues. Here the CDR3 DNA reads TGCGCCAGCAGCTTGGCCAGGCAGCGGGGGGGCCGAAGAGCCGGGGAGCTGTTTTTT. Protein sequence: CASSLARQRGGRRAGELFF.

V and J are TRBV6-5 and TRBJ2-7; 11 nucleotides agree with TRBD1. The CDR3 is 15 residues long. Germline CDR1 is MNHEY and CDR2 is SVGAGI. With V trimmed by 5 bases and J by 2 bases, 5 bases remained unmatched. For the CDR3, the DNA is TGTGCCAGCAGTACCCCGGACAGGGGGCCCTACGAGCAGTACTTC. Amino acid sequence: CASSTPDRGPYEQYF.

V is TRBV11-2 and J is TRBJ2-5, with D unresolved. This CDR3 spans 15 amino acids. With 1 base removed from V and 2 bases from J, the gap between germline ends came to 11 bases. Germline V CDR1 and CDR2: SGHAT, FQNNGV. CDR3 sequence: CASSLAPDGQETQYF. As DNA, the CDR3 is TGTGCCAGCAGCTTAGCCCCCGACGGGCAAGAGACCCAGTACTTC.

The table lists this clone with a few counts. The chain combines TRBV4-3 with TRBJ1-2, with 8 bases lining up with TRBD1. J was trimmed by 3 bases and V by 2 bases; bases with no gene match: 2. The CDR3 length is 14 residues. Germline loops: CDR1 LGHNA, CDR2 YSLEER. The CDR3 region has the DNA TGCGCCAGCAGCCAAAGGACAGGGCACTATGGCTACACCTTC. Translating it yields CASSQRTGHYGYTF.

The chain joins TRBV25-1 to TRBJ2-7; 7 nucleotides agree with TRBD1. Trimming removed 1 base from V and 2 bases from J; junction bases left unmatched: 8. CDR1 is MGHDK and CDR2 is SYGVNS in the germline V gene. The CDR3 loop spans 16 amino acids. The CDR3, as DNA: TGTGCCAGCAGTGAATCGGGGACAGTAATAACCTACGAGCAGTACTTC. It encodes CASSESGTVITYEQYF.

The chain is built from TRBV4-3 and TRBJ1-1; possibly TRBD1 for D (6 bases). From germline, CDR1 is LGHNA and CDR2 YSLEER. This CDR3 is built from 16 residues. The V end was cut by 1 base, the J end by 3 bases, with 15 bases between. The CDR3 loop is CASSQATGQKYTEAFF. The CDR3 DNA sequence: TGCGCCAGCAGCCAAGCGACAGGCCAGAAATACACTGAAGCTTTCTTT.

The chain uses TRBV6-1 and TRBJ2-7, with a tentative D call TRBD1 (5 bases). The CDR3 covers 17 residues. Germline CDR1 reads MNHNS; CDR2 reads SASEGT. V lost 1 base and J lost 1, with 17 bases in between. The CDR3 DNA reads TGTGCCAGCAGTGAAGACGAAGGGGCCAAACCTTCCTACGAGCAGTACTTC. It yields the protein CASSEDEGAKPSYEQYF.

This chain connects TRBV27 to TRBJ2-2, with TRBD1 identical over 8 bases. The CDR3 covers 15 residues. Germline CDR1 and CDR2: MNHEY and SMNVEV (reference sequence). V was pared by 2 bases and J by 5 bases, with 4 bases of the junction left unmatched. CDR3 protein: CASSLPRQGTGELFF. CDR3 coding DNA: TGTGCCAGCAGTTTACCGAGACAGGGGACCGGGGAGCTGTTTTTT.

DNA for the CDR3: TGTGCTAGTGGTTTTTTATCCGGGACAGAAACCTCCAATGAGCAGTTCTTC. Its protein is CASGFLSGTETSNEQFF. This sequence joins TRBV12-5 and TRBJ2-1; 7 bases match TRBD1. V trimming: 3 bases; J trimming: 6 bases; junction bases outside the gene matches: 14. There are 17 residues in the CDR3. Germline V CDR1 and CDR2: LGHNT, FRNRAP.